This T cell receptor (beta chain) was recorded in a study of glioma-infiltrating T cells. Points from the study as a whole: Only very few CDR3 sequences appeared in both tissue and blood. Above-expected tissue-blood divergence occurred in all gliomas, most in low-grade ones.

Using RNA template, CDR3s of TCR alpha and beta were amplified with iRepertoire arm-PCR. In TCRdb, the multiplex PCR reads were re-called with MiXCR into one record per CDR3 protein. Of 5,000 to 7,000 distinct CDR3 sequences listed, about 45% are singletons. This clonotype has just one count. Antigen specificity is unknown. This CDR3 spans 14 amino acids. The germline V gene encodes CDR1 MGHDK and CDR2 SYGVNS. V gave up 5 bases and J gave up 3 bases, with 13 bases separating them. The material sequenced was glioma tissue, nonneoplastic brain tissue, or PBMCs (not recorded which). V and J are TRBV25-1 and TRBJ1-2; D ambiguous. This clonotype was obtained from a human donor with low-grade glioma or glioblastoma, undergoing nonglioma brain surgery, or in good health (not recorded which). DNA for the CDR3: TGTGCCAGCAGTTTATCGTCCCAGCACTATGGCTACACCTTC. Amino acids: CASSLSSQHYGYTF.